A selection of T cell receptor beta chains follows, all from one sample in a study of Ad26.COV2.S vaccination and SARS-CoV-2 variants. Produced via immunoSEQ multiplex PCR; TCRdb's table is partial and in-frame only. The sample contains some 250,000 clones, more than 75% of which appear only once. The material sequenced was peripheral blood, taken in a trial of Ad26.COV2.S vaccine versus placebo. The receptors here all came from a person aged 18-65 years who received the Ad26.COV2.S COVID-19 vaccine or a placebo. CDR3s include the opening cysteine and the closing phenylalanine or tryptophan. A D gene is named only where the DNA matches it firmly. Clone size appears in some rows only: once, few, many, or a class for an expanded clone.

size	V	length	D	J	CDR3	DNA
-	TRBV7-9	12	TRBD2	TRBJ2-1	CASSTTSEIQFF	TGTGCCAGCAGCACGACTAGCGAGATACAGTTCTTC
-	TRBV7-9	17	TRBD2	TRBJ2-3	CASRPRLAGGSTDTQYF	TGTGCCAGCAGACCTCGTTTAGCGGGAGGCAGCACAGATACGCAGTATTTT
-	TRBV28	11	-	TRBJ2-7	CASSLVGVQYF	TGTGCCAGCAGTTTAGTAGGAGTGCAGTACTTC
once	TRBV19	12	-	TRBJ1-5	CASSIDYQPQHF	TGTGCCAGTAGTATAGATTATCAGCCCCAGCATTTT
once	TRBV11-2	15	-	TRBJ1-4	CASSSPAGMDEKLFF	TGTGCCAGCAGCTCCCCCGCAGGGATGGATGAAAAACTGTTTTTT
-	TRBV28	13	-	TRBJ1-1	CASSLTENTEAFF	TGTGCCAGCAGTTTAACGGAGAACACTGAAGCTTTCTTT
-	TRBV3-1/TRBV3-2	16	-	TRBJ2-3	CASSQESWTSTDTQYF	TGTGCCAGCAGCCAAGAATCGTGGACTAGCACAGATACGCAGTATTTT
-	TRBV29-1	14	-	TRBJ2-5	CSVEGGRNQETQYF	TGCAGCGTTGAGGGGGGTCGGAACCAAGAGACCCAGTACTTC
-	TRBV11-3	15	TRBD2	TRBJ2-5	CASSTSGRAAETQYF	TGTGCCAGCAGCACTAGCGGGAGGGCCGCGGAGACCCAGTACTTC
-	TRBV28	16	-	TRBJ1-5	CASTNRRGERNQPQHF	TGTGCCAGCACGAACCGAAGGGGAGAACGAAATCAGCCCCAGCATTTT
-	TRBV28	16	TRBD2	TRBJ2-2	CATRGLAGGKTGELFF	TGTGCCACCAGGGGACTAGCGGGAGGAAAAACCGGGGAGCTGTTTTTT
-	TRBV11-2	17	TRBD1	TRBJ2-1	CASSSLRTGGSYNEQFF	TGTGCCAGCAGCTCCCTCCGGACAGGGGGCTCCTACAATGAGCAGTTCTTC
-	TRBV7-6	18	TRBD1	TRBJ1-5	CASSQGTGGALTNQPQHF	TGTGCCAGCAGCCAAGGGACAGGGGGAGCCTTAACTAATCAGCCCCAGCATTTT
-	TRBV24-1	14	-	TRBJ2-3	CATSSLPGTDTQYF	TGTGCCACCAGTTCCCTTCCAGGCACAGATACGCAGTATTTT
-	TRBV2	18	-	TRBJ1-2	CASTLIQGTTGASGGYTF	TGTGCCAGCACCCTCATACAGGGAACGACGGGGGCGAGCGGTGGCTACACCTTC
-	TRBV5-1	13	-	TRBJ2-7	CASSLVAEVEQYF	TGCGCCAGCAGCTTGGTGGCCGAGGTCGAGCAGTACTTC
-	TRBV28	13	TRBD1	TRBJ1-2	CASSFWDRYGYTF	TGTGCCAGCAGTTTTTGGGACAGGTATGGCTACACCTTC
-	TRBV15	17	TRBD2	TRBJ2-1	CATSKPLSGGDYNEQFF	TGTGCCACCAGCAAACCACTTAGCGGGGGAGACTACAATGAGCAGTTCTTC
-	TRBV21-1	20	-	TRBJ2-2	CASSKADPAGQGAQSGELFF	TGTGCCAGCAGCAAAGCGGATCCGGCGGGACAGGGGGCGCAGTCCGGGGAGCTGTTTTTT
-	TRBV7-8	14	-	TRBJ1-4	CASSHGRANEKLFF	TGTGCCAGCAGCCACGGACGTGCTAATGAAAAACTGTTTTTT
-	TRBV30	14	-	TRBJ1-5	CAWSPAGNNQPQHF	TGTGCCTGGAGTCCCGCCGGAAATAATCAGCCCCAGCATTTT
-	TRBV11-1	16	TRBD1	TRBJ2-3	CASSGGQGGSTDTQYF	TGTGCCAGCAGCGGAGGACAGGGGGGAAGCACAGATACGCAGTATTTT
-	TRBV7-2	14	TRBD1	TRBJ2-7	CASSRRQGTYEQYF	TGTGCCAGCAGCCGGAGACAGGGGACCTACGAGCAGTACTTC
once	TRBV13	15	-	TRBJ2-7	CASTLSRGGTYEQYF	TGTGCCAGCACCCTCTCCCGTGGGGGGACCTACGAGCAGTACTTC
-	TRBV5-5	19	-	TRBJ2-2	CASPPTGAILVPNTGELFF	TGTGCCAGCCCTCCGACCGGAGCCATCCTCGTCCCGAACACCGGGGAGCTGTTTTTT
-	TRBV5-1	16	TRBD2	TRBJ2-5	CASSFPSRESQETQYF	TGCGCCAGCAGCTTTCCTTCGCGGGAGAGCCAAGAGACCCAGTACTTC
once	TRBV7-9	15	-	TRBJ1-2	CASSSTDGQGRGYTF	TGTGCCAGCAGCTCAACGGACGGTCAGGGGCGCGGCTACACCTTC
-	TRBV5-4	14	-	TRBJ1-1	CASSSLGGRTEAFF	TGTGCCAGCAGCTCACTGGGGGGAAGGACTGAAGCTTTCTTT
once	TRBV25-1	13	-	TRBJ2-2	CASSGPNTGELFF	TGTGCCAGCAGTGGTCCGAACACCGGGGAGCTGTTTTTT
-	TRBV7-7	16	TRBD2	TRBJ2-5	CASSLALPGGKETQYF	TGTGCTAGCAGCTTAGCCTTGCCGGGAGGAAAGGAGACCCAGTACTTC
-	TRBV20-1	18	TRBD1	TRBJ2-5	CSASLPHPSWTGWETQYF	TGCAGTGCTAGTCTGCCCCACCCTAGTTGGACAGGGTGGGAGACCCAGTACTTC
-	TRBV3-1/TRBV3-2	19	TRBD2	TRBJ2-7	CASSQVGLAGSASNYEQYF	TGTGCCAGCAGCCAAGTCGGACTAGCGGGATCGGCCTCCAACTACGAGCAGTACTTC
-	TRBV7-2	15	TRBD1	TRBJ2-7	CASSFSGQGVYEQYF	TGTGCCAGCAGCTTTAGTGGACAGGGCGTCTACGAGCAGTACTTC
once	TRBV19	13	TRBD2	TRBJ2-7	CASSFLAGVEQYF	TGTGCCAGTAGTTTTCTAGCGGGAGTCGAGCAGTACTTC
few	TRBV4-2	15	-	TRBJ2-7	CASSLFGIPSREQYF	TGTGCCAGCAGCCTATTCGGGATCCCCAGCCGCGAGCAGTACTTC
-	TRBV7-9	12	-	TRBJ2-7	CASSGPQREQYF	TGTGCCAGCAGCGGGCCACAGCGAGAGCAGTACTTC
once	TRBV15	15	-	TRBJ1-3	CATSRASNLGNTIYF	TGTGCCACCAGCAGAGCCTCGAATCTCGGAAACACCATATATTTT